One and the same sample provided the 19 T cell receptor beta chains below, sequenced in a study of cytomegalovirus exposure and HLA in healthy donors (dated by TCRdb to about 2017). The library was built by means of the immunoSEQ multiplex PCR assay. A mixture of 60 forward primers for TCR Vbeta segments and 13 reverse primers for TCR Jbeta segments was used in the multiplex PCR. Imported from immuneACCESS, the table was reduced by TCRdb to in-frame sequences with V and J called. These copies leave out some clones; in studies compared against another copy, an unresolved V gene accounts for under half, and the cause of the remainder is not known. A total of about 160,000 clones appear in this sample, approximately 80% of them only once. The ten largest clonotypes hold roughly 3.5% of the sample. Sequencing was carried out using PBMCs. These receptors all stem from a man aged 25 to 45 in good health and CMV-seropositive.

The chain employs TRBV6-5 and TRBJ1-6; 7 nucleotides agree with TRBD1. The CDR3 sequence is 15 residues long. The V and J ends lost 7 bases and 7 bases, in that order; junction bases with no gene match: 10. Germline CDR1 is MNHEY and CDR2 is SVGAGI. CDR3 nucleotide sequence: TGTGCCAGCACAATGGGGGACAGAGGAAATTCACCCCTCCACTTT. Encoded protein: CASTMGDRGNSPLHF.

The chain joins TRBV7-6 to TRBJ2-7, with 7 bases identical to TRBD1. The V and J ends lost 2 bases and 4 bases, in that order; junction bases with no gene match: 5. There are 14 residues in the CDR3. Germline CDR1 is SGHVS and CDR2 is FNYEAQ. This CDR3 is CASSLRDSPYEQYF. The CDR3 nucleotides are TGTGCCAGCAGCTTAAGGGACAGCCCATACGAGCAGTACTTC. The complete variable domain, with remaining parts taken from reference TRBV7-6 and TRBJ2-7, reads GAGVSQSPRYKVTKRGQDVALRCDPISGHVSLYWYRQALGQGPEFLTYFNYEAQQDKSGLPNDRFSAERPEGSISTLTIQRTEQRDSAMYRCASSLRDSPYEQYFGPGTRLTVT.

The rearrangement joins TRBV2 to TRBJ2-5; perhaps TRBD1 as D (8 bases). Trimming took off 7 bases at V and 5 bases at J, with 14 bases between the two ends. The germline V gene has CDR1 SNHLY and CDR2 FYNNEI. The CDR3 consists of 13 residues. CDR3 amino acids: CASTGQGGETQYF. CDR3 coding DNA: TGTGCCAGCACCGGACAGGGAGGGGAGACCCAGTACTTC.

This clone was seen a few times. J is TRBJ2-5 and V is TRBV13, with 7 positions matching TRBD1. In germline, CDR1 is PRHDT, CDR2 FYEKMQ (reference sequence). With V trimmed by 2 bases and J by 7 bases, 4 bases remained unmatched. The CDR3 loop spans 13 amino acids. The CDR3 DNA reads TGTGCCAGCAGCTTACAGGGGGTGGGGACCCAGTACTTC. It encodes CASSLQGVGTQYF. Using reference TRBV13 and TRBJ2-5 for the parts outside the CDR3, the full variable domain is AAGVIQSPRHLIKEKRETATLKCYPIPRHDTVYWYQQGPGQDPQFLISFYEKMQSDKGSIPDRFSAQQFSDYHSELNMSSLELGDSALYFCASSLQGVGTQYFGPGTRLLVL.

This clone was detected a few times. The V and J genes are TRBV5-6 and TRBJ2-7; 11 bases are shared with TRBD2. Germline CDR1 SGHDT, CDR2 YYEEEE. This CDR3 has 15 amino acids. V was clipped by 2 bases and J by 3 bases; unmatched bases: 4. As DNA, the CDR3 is TGTGCCAGCAGCTTTGGGACTAGCGGACACTACGAGCAGTACTTC. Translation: CASSFGTSGHYEQYF.

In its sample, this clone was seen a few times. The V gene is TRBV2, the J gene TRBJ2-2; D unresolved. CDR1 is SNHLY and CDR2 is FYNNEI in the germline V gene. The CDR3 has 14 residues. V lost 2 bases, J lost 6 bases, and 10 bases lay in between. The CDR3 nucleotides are TGTGCCAGCAGTGAAATTGGCCAGGCCGGGGAGCTGTTTTTT. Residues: CASSEIGQAGELFF.

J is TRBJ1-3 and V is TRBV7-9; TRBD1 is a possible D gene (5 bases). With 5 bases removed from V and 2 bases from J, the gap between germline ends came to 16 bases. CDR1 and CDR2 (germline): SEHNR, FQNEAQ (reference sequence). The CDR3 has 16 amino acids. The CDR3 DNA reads TGTGCCAGCAGCGCCCGAGACAGAGAACCTGGAAACACCATATATTTT. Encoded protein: CASSARDREPGNTIYF.

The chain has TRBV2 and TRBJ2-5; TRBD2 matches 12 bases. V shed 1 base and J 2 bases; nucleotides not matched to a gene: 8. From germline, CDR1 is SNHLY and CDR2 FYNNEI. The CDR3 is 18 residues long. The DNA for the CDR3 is TGTGCCAGCAGTGAAGGGATGGGGACTAGCGGGCCGCAAGAGACCCAGTACTTC. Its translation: CASSEGMGTSGPQETQYF.

The DNA for the CDR3 is TGCGCCAGCAGATCGAGATACAATCAGCCCCAGCATTTT. Translated: CASRSRYNQPQHF. The chain couples TRBV10-2 to TRBJ1-5; D gene ambiguous. Trimming removed 6 bases at V and 3 bases at J, with 9 bases between. The CDR3 covers 13 residues. Per germline, CDR1 WSHSY and CDR2 SAAADI.

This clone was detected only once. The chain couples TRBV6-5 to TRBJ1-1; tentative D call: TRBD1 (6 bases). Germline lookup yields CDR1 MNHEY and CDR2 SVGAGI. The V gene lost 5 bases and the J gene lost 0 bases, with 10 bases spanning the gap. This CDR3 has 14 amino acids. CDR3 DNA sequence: TGTGCCAGCAGTCCGCAGGGGTTGAACACTGAAGCTTTCTTT. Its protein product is CASSPQGLNTEAFF.

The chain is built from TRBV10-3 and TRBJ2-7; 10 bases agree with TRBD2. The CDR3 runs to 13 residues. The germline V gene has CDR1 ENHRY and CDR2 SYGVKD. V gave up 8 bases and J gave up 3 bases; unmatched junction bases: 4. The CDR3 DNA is TGTGCCATCGGGCCTAGCGGGGGCTACGAGCAGTACTTC. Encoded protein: CAIGPSGGYEQYF.

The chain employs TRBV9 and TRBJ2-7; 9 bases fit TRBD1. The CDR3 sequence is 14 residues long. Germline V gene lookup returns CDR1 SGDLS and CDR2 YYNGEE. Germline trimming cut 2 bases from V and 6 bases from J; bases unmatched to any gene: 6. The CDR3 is CASSVSGQGPEQYF. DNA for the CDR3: TGTGCCAGCAGCGTTTCGGGACAGGGACCCGAGCAGTACTTC.

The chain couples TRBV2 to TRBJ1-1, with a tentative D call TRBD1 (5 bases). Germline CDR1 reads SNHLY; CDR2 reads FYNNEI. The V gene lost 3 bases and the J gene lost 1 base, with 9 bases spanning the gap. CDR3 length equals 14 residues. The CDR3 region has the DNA TGTGCCAGCAGTGAGGGGCCCCCGAACACTGAAGCTTTCTTT. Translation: CASSEGPPNTEAFF. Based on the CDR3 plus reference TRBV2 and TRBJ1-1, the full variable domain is EPEVTQTPSHQVTQMGQEVILRCVPISNHLYFYWYRQILGQKVEFLVSFYNNEISEKSEIFDDQFSVERPDGSNFTLKIRSTKLEDSAMYFCASSEGPPNTEAFFGQGTRLTVV.

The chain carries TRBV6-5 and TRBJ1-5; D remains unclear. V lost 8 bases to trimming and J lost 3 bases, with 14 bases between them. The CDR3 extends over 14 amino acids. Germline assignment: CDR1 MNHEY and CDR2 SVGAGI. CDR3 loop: CASVISLPNQPQHF. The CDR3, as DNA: TGTGCCAGCGTCATTTCACTCCCCAATCAGCCCCAGCATTTT.

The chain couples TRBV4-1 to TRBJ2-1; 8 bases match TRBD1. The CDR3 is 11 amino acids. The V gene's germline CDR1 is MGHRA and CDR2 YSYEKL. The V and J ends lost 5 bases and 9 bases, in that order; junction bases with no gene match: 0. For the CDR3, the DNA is TGCGCCAGCAGCGGACAGGGTGAGCAGTTCTTC. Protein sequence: CASSGQGEQFF.

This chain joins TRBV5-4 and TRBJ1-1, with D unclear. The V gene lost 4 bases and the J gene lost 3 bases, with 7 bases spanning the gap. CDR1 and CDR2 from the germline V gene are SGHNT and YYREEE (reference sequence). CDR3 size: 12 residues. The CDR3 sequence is CASSLGDTEAFF. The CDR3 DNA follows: TGTGCCAGCAGCCTCGGGGACACTGAAGCTTTCTTT.

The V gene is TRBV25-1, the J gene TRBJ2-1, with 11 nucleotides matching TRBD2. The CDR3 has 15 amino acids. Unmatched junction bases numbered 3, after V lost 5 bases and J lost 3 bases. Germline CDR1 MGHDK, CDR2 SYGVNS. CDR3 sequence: CASSILAGVYNEQFF. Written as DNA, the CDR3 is TGTGCCAGCAGTATACTAGCGGGGGTCTACAATGAGCAGTTCTTC. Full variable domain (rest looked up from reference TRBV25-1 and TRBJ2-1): EADIYQTPRYLVIGTGKKITLECSQTMGHDKMYWYQQDPGMELHLIHYSYGVNSTEKGDLSSESTVSRIRTEHFPLTLESARPSHTSQYLCASSILAGVYNEQFFGPGTRLTVL.

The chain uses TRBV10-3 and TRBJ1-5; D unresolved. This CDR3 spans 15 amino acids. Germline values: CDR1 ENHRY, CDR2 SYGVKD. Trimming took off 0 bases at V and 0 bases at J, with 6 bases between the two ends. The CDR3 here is CAISESEYSNQPQHF. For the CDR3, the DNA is TGTGCCATCAGTGAGTCAGAGTATAGCAATCAGCCCCAGCATTTT.

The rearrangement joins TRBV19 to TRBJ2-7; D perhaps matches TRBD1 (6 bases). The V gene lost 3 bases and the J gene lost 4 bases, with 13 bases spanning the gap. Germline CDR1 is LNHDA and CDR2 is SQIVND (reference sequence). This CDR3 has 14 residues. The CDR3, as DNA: TGTGCCAGTAGTATTACGGACAGCTTATACGAGCAGTACTTC. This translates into CASSITDSLYEQYF.